This T cell receptor (beta chain) is from a study of blood T cells in healthy people across ages (dated by TCRdb to 2013 to 2016). About the full investigation: In model experiments, template switching captured roughly one uniquely barcoded TCR beta cDNA molecule for every two T cells. The donors were divided into four age groups: young (average around 16 years), middle-aged (about 41), aged (under 70) and long-lived (more than 75). To avoid experimental bias, donors of different ages were distributed randomly across sequencing lanes. For two donors (one aged 18 to 29 and one aged 80 or older), the study analyzed two additional independent replicas of 1 million unique cDNA reads from the same blood draw. Using deep sequencing normalized with unique cDNA molecular identifiers, the study measured how TCR beta repertoire diversity changes with age.

Including cysteine and phenylalanine, the CDR3 has 17 amino acids. Left in the record is the CDR3 DNA by itself, 51 bases read in frame from the first base. The germline V gene (reference sequence) supplies CDR1 MNHEY and CDR2 SMNVEV. V is pared back by 8 bases and J by 1 base, with 23 bases lying between the germline termini. Donors were 40 or so systemically healthy Caucasian individuals from Russia aged about 6 to 100 years. Each donor gave about 9.8 milliliters of peripheral blood, drawn into EDTA-treated Vacutainer tubes. PBMCs were isolated by Ficoll-Paque density-gradient centrifugation, with at least 6 million obtained per sample. Total RNA was extracted from PBMCs with Trizol reagent, with at least 6 micrograms obtained per sample. Naive CD45RAhigh/CD27high T cell percentages were measured by flow cytometry on a PBMC aliquot from every donor. Overall study results and their limits: Estimates of total diversity based on one million sequenced T cells were considered lower bounds and underestimates. A strong correlation was found between observed TCR beta diversity and the percentage of naive T cells measured by flow cytometry. Compared with the aged group, more naive CD4+ T cells, fewer expanded clones and increased TCR diversity were shown by the long-lived group, suggesting age selection. Conclusive comparison of naive and antigen-experienced compartments was prevented by the profiling of bulk unsorted PBMCs. Donor CMV infection status was unknown, potentially confounding age-related changes in expanded clonotypes. Observed TCR beta diversity per million T cells fell roughly linearly with age, and a significant reduction was already apparent by age roughly 40.

The library was obtained by 5' RACE. Sequencing instrument: Illumina HiSeq 2500. The second PCR ran for roughly 6 to 11 cycles and used a J-beta primer mix along with a sample-barcoded 5' primer. A unique molecular identifier was introduced onto each TCR beta cDNA molecule by a template-switch 5' adaptor carrying 12 random nucleotides. At least 3 million CDR3-containing paired-end reads were obtained from each sample. The Mint cDNA synthesis kit, primed by a TRBC-specific oligonucleotide, was used to synthesize first-strand cDNA from all RNA. All cDNA was treated with uracil-DNA glycosylase and then went through a first 18-cycle PCR with the universal primers M1SS and BC2_uni_R. Per the source publication's procedure: For normalization, 1 million high-quality reads, each with a distinct molecular identifier, were randomly selected from each sample. Reads with shared molecular identifiers were discarded instead of being binned into consensus sequences. CDR3 identification, clonotype clustering and error correction used MiTCR with a Q25 quality threshold and the strictest error-elimination algorithm. A nonparametric unseen species model with Euler transformation was used to estimate a lower bound on total TCR beta diversity. The public reads were run again by TCRdb, first through fastp at Q25 and then through MiXCR, and only productive beta chains were kept. Identical CDR3 protein sequences are pooled into one entry, listed with their most common genes and DNA. Here the V and J calls rest on TCRdb's processing, not on the authors' analysis. A total of roughly 500,000 distinct CDR3 sequences appear in this sample, 25% to 30% of them only once. About a fifth of the sample belongs to the ten largest clones.

On this clonotype itself: Its antigen is not yet known. Base quality data are lacking; no much larger clone is found one base away.

The sequence links TRBV27 to TRBJ2-5; a tentative D call is TRBD2 (6 bases match). The TCR comes from a woman in her seventies in good health. Material for sequencing was blood. The CDR3 here reads CASGSRVTGVTQETQYF. The nucleotide sequence is given as TGTGCCAGCGGATCTAGGGTGACGGGGGTGACCCAAGAGACCCAGTACTTC.